The next 14 T cell receptor beta chains were all read from a single sample in a study of cytomegalovirus exposure and HLA in healthy donors. Researchers ran the PCR with 60 Vbeta and 13 Jbeta primers. Here immunoSEQ multiplex PCR was the method, and the copy in TCRdb shows in-frame clones only, minus some. The sample gives some 120,000 clones, 75% to 85% of which show up once; under 3% is in the top ten. The sequenced sample was PBMCs. The receptors were sampled from a man aged 25 to 45 in good health and CMV-seronegative.

J is TRBJ2-5 and V is TRBV4-1, with D hard to call. This CDR3 spans 15 amino acids. V lost 1 base, J lost 2 bases, and 11 bases lay in between. CDR1 is MGHRA and CDR2 is YSYEKL in the germline V gene. The CDR3, as DNA: TGCGCCAGCAGCCAAGCGTCGTCCCTACAAGAGACCCAGTACTTC. This codes for CASSQASSLQETQYF.

This chain connects TRBV27 to TRBJ2-5; 7 bases are shared with TRBD2. Trimming removed 5 bases from V and 5 bases from J; junction bases left unmatched: 8. This CDR3 has 14 amino acids. Germline V CDR1 and CDR2: MNHEY, SMNVEV (reference sequence). The DNA of the CDR3 is TGTGCCAGCAGTAGTGGACTAGATATGGAGACCCAGTACTTC. Encoded protein: CASSSGLDMETQYF.

The chain combines TRBV27 with TRBJ1-5; D is unresolved. The CDR3 runs 13 residues. Germline CDR1 and CDR2: MNHEY and SMNVEV (reference sequence). The V and J ends lost 10 bases and 2 bases respectively, with 12 bases between them. The CDR3 nucleotides read TGTGCCACCGCCGGGTTTGGCAATCAGCCCCAGCATTTT. Translation gives CATAGFGNQPQHF.

The V gene is TRBV7-2, the J gene TRBJ2-2; possibly TRBD1 for D (5 bases). V gave up 1 base and J gave up 2 bases, with 14 bases separating them. This CDR3 region has 17 residues. Germline lookup yields CDR1 SGHTA and CDR2 FQGNSA. The CDR3 loop is CASSLETVRPNTGELFF. CDR3 sequence (DNA): TGTGCCAGCAGCTTAGAGACAGTGAGACCAAACACCGGGGAGCTGTTTTTT.

The chain joins TRBV18 to TRBJ1-1, with a tentative D call TRBD1 (6 bases). The CDR3 length is 14 residues. V dropped 4 bases and J dropped 5 bases, with 14 bases sitting between them. CDR1 is KGHSH and CDR2 is LQKENI in the germline V gene. The CDR3 DNA follows: TGTGCCAGCTCACGGCAGGGAGGGGGAACTGAAGCTTTCTTT. Its translation: CASSRQGGGTEAFF.

The chain is built from TRBV6-1 and TRBJ2-7; the D gene is possibly TRBD2 (6 bases). From germline, CDR1 is MNHNS and CDR2 SASEGT. The CDR3 sequence is 15 residues long. V lost 6 bases and J 3 bases, leaving 18 bases between the germline ends. CDR3 sequence (DNA): TGTGCCAGCAGGGGGGGACGGGGGACCTACTACGAGCAGTACTTC. The encoded protein is CASRGGRGTYYEQYF.

This sequence joins TRBV28 and TRBJ1-1; D ambiguous. Germline V gene lookup returns CDR1 MDHEN and CDR2 SYDVKM. V shed 4 bases and J shed 0 bases, with 12 bases lying between them. The CDR3 is 15 residues long. The chain's CDR3 is CASSSYWTLNTEAFF. CDR3 nucleotides: TGTGCCAGCAGTTCGTACTGGACTTTGAACACTGAAGCTTTCTTT.

The sample holds one count of this clone. The chain uses TRBV10-2 and TRBJ2-7, with D tentatively TRBD2 (5 bases). Trimming left V 2 bases short and J 3 bases short, with 11 bases between. The CDR3 length is 14 residues. Germline lookup yields CDR1 WSHSY and CDR2 SAAADI. DNA for the CDR3: TGCGCCAGCAGTGAGGCGGGTACCCACTACGAGCAGTACTTC. Amino acid sequence: CASSEAGTHYEQYF.

The rearrangement links TRBV5-1 to TRBJ2-1; D possibly corresponds to TRBD1 (5 bases). Germline V gene lookup returns CDR1 SGHRS and CDR2 YFSETQ. V was trimmed by 9 bases and J by 2 bases, leaving 18 bases between them. The CDR3 is made up of 15 amino acids. CDR3 loop: CANSMEGVTYNEQFF. In DNA, the CDR3 is TGCGCCAACAGTATGGAAGGGGTAACCTACAATGAGCAGTTCTTC. Complete variable domain (other parts from reference TRBV5-1 and TRBJ2-1): KAGVTQTPRYLIKTRGQQVTLSCSPISGHRSVSWYQQTPGQGLQFLFEYFSETQRNKGNFPGRFSGRQFSNSRSEMNVSTLELGDSALYLCANSMEGVTYNEQFFGPGTRLTVL.

CDR3 loop: CASSLGGGTGDYNSPLHF. CDR3 in DNA: TGTGCCAGCAGCTTAGGAGGTGGGACAGGGGATTATAATTCACCCCTCCACTTT. This chain links TRBV7-9 with TRBJ1-6; 10 nucleotides align to TRBD1. Germline V gene sequence: CDR1 SEHNR, CDR2 FQNEAQ (reference sequence). The CDR3 consists of 18 residues. The V segment lost 1 base and the J segment 4 bases; nucleotides outside the gene matches: 7.

This chain joins TRBV27 and TRBJ2-1, with D hard to call. Germline assignment: CDR1 MNHEY and CDR2 SMNVEV (reference sequence). The CDR3 consists of 14 residues. V dropped 2 bases and J dropped 4 bases, with 9 bases sitting between them. The CDR3 bases are TGTGCCAGCAGTTTAGGTGGCCGTTACAATGAGCAGTTCTTC. It yields the protein CASSLGGRYNEQFF.

The chain combines TRBV7-2 with TRBJ1-6, with 7 bases lining up with TRBD1. Germline CDR1 and CDR2: SGHTA and FQGNSA. The CDR3 totals 13 residues. V lost 7 bases and J lost 6; bases outside the gene matches: 3. The CDR3 sequence is CASTGTANSPLHF. CDR3 in DNA: TGTGCCAGCACTGGGACAGCTAATTCACCCCTCCACTTT.

The genes are TRBV4-1 and TRBJ1-4; 7 nucleotides agree with TRBD1. V dropped 1 base and J dropped 8; count of bases not matched to a gene: 1. There are 13 residues in the CDR3. Per the germline V gene, CDR1 is MGHRA and CDR2 is YSYEKL. The CDR3 coding sequence is TGCGCCAGCAGCCAAGTCAGGGGGGAAAAACTGTTTTTT. Translation: CASSQVRGEKLFF.

This chain connects TRBV28 to TRBJ2-1; D call uncertain. Trimming removed 4 bases at V and 3 bases at J, with 4 bases between. The CDR3 runs 12 residues. CDR1 and CDR2 from the germline V gene are MDHEN and SYDVKM. Here the CDR3 DNA reads TGTGCCAGCAGTTATAACTACAATGAGCAGTTCTTC. Protein product: CASSYNYNEQFF.